Following are 24 T cell receptor beta chains from one sample sequenced in a study of CD8+CD57+ T cells in acquired aplastic anemia. Profiling of TCR beta VDJ combinations and CDR3 sequences used genomic DNA as template. TCRdb independently ran MiXCR on the reads; one entry per CDR3 protein. The profile shows roughly 200,000 distinct CDR3 sequences, about 59% of them singletons. The specimen was sorted CD4+, CD8+, or CD8+CD57+ T cells (not recorded which) from PBMCs. All receptors come from a human donor in good health.

This sequence joins TRBV29-1 and TRBJ2-7; D possibly corresponds to TRBD1 (5 bases). This CDR3 contains 13 residues. The germline V and J ends were trimmed by 4 bases and 3 bases, with 13 bases remaining between them. CDR1 is SQVTM and CDR2 is ANQGSEA in the germline V gene. CDR3 protein: CSVGAGWDYEQYF. CDR3 DNA: TGCAGCGTTGGGGCAGGGTGGGACTACGAGCAGTACTTC.

The chain carries TRBV5-4 and TRBJ2-5, with 9 bases lining up with TRBD1. CDR1 is SGHNT and CDR2 is YYREEE in the germline V gene (reference sequence). With V trimmed by 2 bases and J by 3 bases, 5 bases remained unmatched. The length of the CDR3 is 15 residues. This CDR3 reads CASSFNRGLKETQYF. CDR3 in DNA: TGTGCCAGCAGCTTTAACAGGGGGCTCAAAGAGACCCAGTACTTC.

The J gene is TRBJ2-3, the V gene TRBV25-1, with TRBD2 matching over 11 bases. This CDR3 has 14 residues. The germline gives CDR1 MGHDK, CDR2 SYGVNS. The ends lost 6 bases at V and 2 bases at J; junction bases unmatched: 1. The CDR3 here is CASRLAGATDTQYF. CDR3 bases: TGTGCCAGCAGACTAGCGGGGGCCACAGATACGCAGTATTTT.

The sample holds a few counts of this clonotype. The chain combines TRBV2 with TRBJ2-5, with 12 nucleotides matching TRBD1. Germline V gene lookup returns CDR1 SNHLY and CDR2 FYNNEI. The CDR3 covers 15 residues. J gave up 5 bases and V 6 bases, and 7 bases lay outside the gene matches. The CDR3 region is CASSAGTGGWETQYF. The CDR3 DNA reads TGTGCCAGCAGCGCCGGGACAGGGGGCTGGGAGACCCAGTACTTC.

This sequence joins TRBV7-8 and TRBJ2-7; the D is unclear. Trimming took 4 bases from V and 6 from J, leaving 13 bases between them. In germline, CDR1 is SGHVS, CDR2 FQNEAQ. This CDR3 is built from 13 residues. Written as DNA, the CDR3 is TGTGCCAGCAGCTCTGTGAACTTAGGCGAGCAGTACTTC. Translation gives CASSSVNLGEQYF.

Points on this clonotype: A read error may account for a junction end that differs from germline. This chain uses TRBV7-9 with TRBJ2-7, with TRBD1 matching over 7 bases. CDR1 and CDR2 (germline): SEHNR, FQNEAQ (reference sequence). There are 11 residues in the CDR3. The chain's CDR3 is CASSFQGELYF. The CDR3 region has the DNA TGTGCCAGCAGCTTCCAGGGGGAGCTGTACTTC. The full variable domain, its missing parts supplied by reference TRBV7-9 and TRBJ2-7, is DTGVSQNPRHKITKRGQNVTFRCDPISEHNRLYWYRQTLGQGPEFLTYFQNEAQLEKSRLLSDRFSAERPKGSFSTLEIQRTEQGDSAMYLCASSFQGELYFGPGTRLTVT.

The chain is built from TRBV15 and TRBJ2-7; TRBD2 might be the D (6 bases). V lost 6 bases and J lost 0, with 21 bases in between. The germline gives CDR1 LNHNV, CDR2 YYDKDF (reference sequence). CDR3 length: 17 amino acids. Here the CDR3 reads CATSIGGAPPCSYEQYF. Here the CDR3 DNA reads TGTGCCACCAGTATCGGGGGTGCACCTCCGTGCTCCTACGAGCAGTACTTC.

The V gene is TRBV7-3, the J gene TRBJ2-5; weak D call: TRBD1 (7 bases). Trimming stripped 4 bases from V and 5 bases from J, with 11 bases between. CDR3 length: 13 residues. Germline CDR1 SGHTA, CDR2 FQGTGA. The CDR3 loop reads CASSSTGRETQYF. The CDR3 DNA is TGTGCCAGCAGCTCGACAGGGAGGGAGACCCAGTACTTC.

This clonotype showed up many times. V and J are TRBV20-1 and TRBJ2-7, with D perhaps matching TRBD1 or TRBD2 (5 bases each). The CDR3 consists of 13 residues. The V gene lost 5 bases and the J gene lost 2 bases, with 13 bases spanning the gap. In germline, CDR1 is DFQATT, CDR2 SNEGSKA (reference sequence). The CDR3 DNA follows: TGCAGTGCTGGGGGTAGCGAACCCTACGAGCAGTACTTC. Translating gives CSAGGSEPYEQYF.

This clonotype showed up just once. The chain couples TRBV5-1 to TRBJ2-5, with 8 positions matching TRBD1. V shed 4 bases and J 3 bases; nucleotides not matched to a gene: 2. The CDR3 covers 13 residues. In germline, CDR1 is SGHRS, CDR2 YFSETQ. CDR3 nucleotides: TGCGCCAGCAGCAGGGGACAGGAAGAGACCCAGTACTTC. Encoded protein: CASSRGQEETQYF.

This clonotype was counted many times. The genes are TRBV28 and TRBJ2-3; maybe TRBD2 (5 bases). The V and J ends lost 6 bases and 2 bases respectively, with 15 bases between them. This CDR3 is 15 amino acids long. CDR1 MDHEN and CDR2 SYDVKM come from the germline V gene. CDR3 protein: CASRPSTSFTDTQYF. CDR3 nucleotide sequence: TGTGCCAGCAGGCCCTCTACTAGTTTCACAGATACGCAGTATTTT.

The chain combines TRBV20-1 with TRBJ2-7; D is ambiguous. This CDR3 comprises 13 residues. V was trimmed by 1 base and J by 2 bases, leaving 9 bases between them. Per the germline V gene, CDR1 is DFQATT and CDR2 is SNEGSKA (reference sequence). The CDR3: CSARGAMAYEQYF. CDR3 DNA sequence: TGCAGTGCTAGAGGCGCTATGGCCTACGAGCAGTACTTC.

This rearrangement joins TRBV11-2 to TRBJ2-2; 8 bases match TRBD1. The CDR3 is 17 residues long. Germline V lookup: CDR1 SGHAT, CDR2 FQNNGV. V lost 3 bases and J lost 5; bases outside the gene matches: 11. DNA for the CDR3: TGTGCCAGCAGCTTTGTGTCCGGGACAGGAGGGACCGGGGAGCTGTTTTTT. It is translated as CASSFVSGTGGTGELFF.

This clonotype was seen repeatedly, ten times or more. V is TRBV11-2 and J is TRBJ2-1, with unresolved D. The germline V gene encodes CDR1 SGHAT and CDR2 FQNNGV. The CDR3 contains 13 residues. V lost 3 bases, J lost 8 bases, and 11 bases lay in between. In DNA form, the CDR3 reads TGTGCCAGCAGCTTCCCCGGCGGCTATGAGCAGTTCTTC. Translated: CASSFPGGYEQFF.

This chain uses TRBV24-1 with TRBJ1-2, with TRBD1 as a possible D gene (6 bases). Germline values: CDR1 KGHDR, CDR2 SFDVKD. Trimming shortened V by 2 bases and J by 6 bases, and 12 bases separated the two germline ends. The CDR3 runs 14 residues. CDR3: CATSDSDRSNGYTF. The CDR3 DNA sequence: TGTGCCACCAGTGATTCCGACAGGAGTAATGGCTACACCTTC.

The V and J genes are TRBV29-1 and TRBJ2-7; D is perhaps TRBD1 or TRBD2 (5 bases each). The germline V and J ends were trimmed by 1 base and 3 bases, with 10 bases remaining between them. Germline CDR1 reads SQVTM; CDR2 reads ANQGSEA. The CDR3 length is 13 residues. The CDR3 DNA reads as TGCAGCGTTGAAGGAGACAGCGGCTACGAGCAGTACTTC. Translating gives CSVEGDSGYEQYF.

There are many counts of this clonotype. The CDR3 spells CSAHGTEFPLSYEQYF. CDR3 sequence (DNA): TGCAGTGCCCACGGGACAGAATTTCCCTTATCCTACGAGCAGTACTTC. J is TRBJ2-7 and V is TRBV20-1; 7 bases map to TRBD1. Germline V gene sequence: CDR1 DFQATT, CDR2 SNEGSKA (reference sequence). The CDR3 contains 16 residues. V shed 6 bases, J shed 1 base, and the junction held 15 bases outside the gene matches.

The rearrangement joins TRBV11-3 to TRBJ2-7; a weak D match, TRBD1 (6 bases). The CDR3 is 14 amino acids. V lost 0 bases, J lost 2 bases, and 8 bases lay in between. The V gene's germline CDR1 is SGHNT and CDR2 YENEEA. The chain's CDR3 is CASSLEQGPYEQYF. The CDR3 coding sequence is TGTGCCAGCAGCTTAGAACAGGGCCCCTACGAGCAGTACTTC.

This clonotype appeared once. The chain is built from TRBV10-3 and TRBJ2-5; D is possibly TRBD1 (6 bases). Germline-derived CDR1 and CDR2 are ENHRY and SYGVKD. The V gene lost 3 bases and the J gene lost 4 bases, with 9 bases spanning the gap. The CDR3 sequence is 13 residues long. The CDR3 region has the DNA TGTGCCATCAGTGAACGCAGGGGAGAGACCCAGTACTTC. It translates to CAISERRGETQYF.

This clonotype was recorded many times. This chain connects TRBV4-2 to TRBJ1-2; D unresolved. This CDR3 has 14 residues. V lost 0 bases and J lost 6, with 11 bases in between. Germline V gene data show CDR1 as LGHNA and CDR2 as YNFKEQ. The CDR3 DNA sequence: TGTGCCAGCAGCCAAGAGTCTCCCGGCGATGGCTACACCTTC. This translates into CASSQESPGDGYTF.

V and J are TRBV20-1 and TRBJ2-7, with TRBD2 matching over 10 bases. J was trimmed by 0 bases and V by 7 bases; bases with no gene match: 6. The CDR3 length is 14 residues. The germline CDR1 and CDR2 sequences are DFQATT and SNEGSKA (reference sequence). CDR3 loop: CSGEGLASSYEQYF. The CDR3 DNA reads TGCAGTGGTGAGGGACTAGCGAGCTCCTACGAGCAGTACTTC.

A note on this clonotype: The junction shows a germline mismatch at one end, possibly a read error. This chain uses TRBV28 with TRBJ2-7, with TRBD1 matching over 7 bases. Germline V CDR1 and CDR2: MDHEN, SYDVKM. The CDR3 spans 16 residues. The CDR3 nucleotides read TGTGCCTGCAGTGTTCCCCCAGGACAGGTTGGTAAGAAGCAGCACTTC. Protein: CACSVPPGQVGKKQHF.

This clonotype was found many times. J is TRBJ2-3 and V is TRBV20-1; TRBD2 matches 11 bases. V shed 1 base, J shed 2 bases, and the junction held 5 bases outside the gene matches. The CDR3 has 16 residues. Germline V lookup: CDR1 DFQATT, CDR2 SNEGSKA (reference sequence). CDR3 nucleotides: TGCAGTGCTAGAGGGGGACTAGCGGAGACCACAGATACGCAGTATTTT. Translation gives CSARGGLAETTDTQYF.

The rearrangement joins TRBV10-3 to TRBJ2-3; TRBD1 or TRBD2 may be the D gene (6 bases each). Germline V CDR1 and CDR2: ENHRY, SYGVKD. The CDR3 is made up of 12 amino acids. V gave up 8 bases and J gave up 6 bases, with 12 bases separating them. DNA of the CDR3: TGTGCCATCGGAGGGGGAGCGGATACGCAGTATTTT. This translates into CAIGGGADTQYF.